These 17 T cell receptor beta chains were all obtained from the same sample, sequenced in a study of blood T cell repertoires in COVID-19. Here immunoSEQ multiplex PCR was the method, and the copy in TCRdb shows in-frame clones only, minus some. The table shows roughly 190,000 clones, with roughly 80% occurring only once. The sample comprised peripheral blood. All receptors derive from a man aged 55 to 70 with acute or convalescent COVID-19.

On this clone itself: At the DNA level, this CDR3 is encoded by other sequences in the same sample as well. The rearrangement links TRBV12-5 to TRBJ2-7; D call uncertain. V lost 1 base to trimming and J lost 3 bases, with 4 bases between them. There are 12 residues in the CDR3. The germline V gene has CDR1 LGHNT and CDR2 FRNRAP. CDR3 loop: CASGLGGYEQYF. CDR3 bases: TGTGCTAGTGGTTTGGGAGGCTACGAGCAGTACTTC.

This CDR3 reads CASSSQGWVDTEAFF. The CDR3 coding sequence is TGTGCCAGCAGCTCTCAGGGGTGGGTGGACACTGAAGCTTTCTTT. V and J are TRBV7-9 and TRBJ1-1, with D possibly TRBD1 on 6 matching bases. Germline CDR1 SEHNR, CDR2 FQNEAQ (reference sequence). Deletions cut 4 bases from V and 3 bases from J, with 15 bases between. The CDR3 consists of 15 residues.

The chain combines TRBV19 with TRBJ1-5; D might be TRBD1 (5 bases). V shed 2 bases and J shed 5 bases, with 10 bases lying between them. CDR1 is LNHDA and CDR2 is SQIVND in the germline V gene (reference sequence). This CDR3 has 14 residues. The CDR3 here is CASSIQAGYQPQHF. The CDR3, as DNA: TGTGCCAGTAGTATACAGGCAGGGTATCAGCCCCAGCATTTT.

J is TRBJ2-7 and V is TRBV11-2; 7 positions agree with TRBD1. The CDR3 runs 14 residues. V shed 5 bases, J shed 2 bases, and the junction held 6 bases outside the gene matches. Germline values: CDR1 SGHAT, CDR2 FQNNGV. CDR3: CASSPQQGAYEQYF. The CDR3 bases are TGTGCCAGCAGCCCACAGCAGGGGGCCTACGAGCAGTACTTC.

This clone has just a few counts. The chain links TRBV6-5 to TRBJ1-1; possible D gene TRBD1, 6 bases. Germline V gives CDR1 MNHEY, CDR2 SVGAGI. CDR3 size: 13 residues. V was trimmed by 6 bases and J by 5 bases, leaving 13 bases between them. The CDR3 coding sequence is TGTGCCAGCAGAGGGGACATTTATACTGAAGCTTTCTTT. This gives the protein CASRGDIYTEAFF.

This clone showed up just once. V and J are TRBV4-2 and TRBJ2-2, with TRBD2 identical over 8 bases. CDR1 is LGHNA, CDR2 YNFKEQ, per germline. The CDR3 contains 19 residues. V was clipped by 3 bases and J by 6 bases; unmatched bases: 18. The CDR3: CASSQDSALSSGVAGELFF. CDR3 bases: TGTGCCAGCAGCCAGGATTCCGCTCTGAGTAGCGGGGTAGCCGGGGAGCTGTTTTTT.

This clone has just a few counts. The chain carries TRBV27 and TRBJ2-1; no firm D call. Trimming stripped 7 bases from V and 4 bases from J, with 5 bases between. This CDR3 has 11 residues. Germline CDR1 MNHEY, CDR2 SMNVEV (reference sequence). The CDR3 protein is CASMEYNEQFF. The CDR3 DNA follows: TGTGCCAGCATGGAGTACAATGAGCAGTTCTTC.

This clone was recorded a few times. In nucleotides, the CDR3 is TGTGCCAGCAGCTTACGGGAGGGGAGCACCGGGGAGCTGTTTTTT. It yields the protein CASSLREGSTGELFF. V usage is TRBV7-2 and J usage is TRBJ2-2; 8 bases align to TRBD2. The CDR3 is 15 amino acids. V shed 2 bases, J shed 4 bases, and the junction held 3 bases outside the gene matches. CDR1 SGHTA and CDR2 FQGNSA come from the germline V gene.

J is TRBJ1-6 and V is TRBV27; TRBD1 matches at 9 bases. V gave up 6 bases and J gave up 7 bases; unmatched junction bases: 7. The germline V gene encodes CDR1 MNHEY and CDR2 SMNVEV (reference sequence). The CDR3 has 15 amino acids. In nucleotides, the CDR3 is TGTGCCAGCAGCCGACAGGGGGGCCTGAATTCACCCCTCCACTTT. It is translated as CASSRQGGLNSPLHF.

The gene calls are TRBV5-4 and TRBJ1-2, with 10 bases aligning to TRBD1. The CDR3 extends over 14 amino acids. V trimming: 0 bases; J trimming: 8 bases; junction bases outside the gene matches: 4. Germline V lookup: CDR1 SGHNT, CDR2 YYREEE (reference sequence). The CDR3 loop is CASSLGTGGGGYTF. Written as DNA, the CDR3 is TGTGCCAGCAGCTTGGGGACAGGGGGAGGGGGCTACACCTTC.

The chain is built from TRBV6-2 or TRBV6-3 and TRBJ1-5, with a possible D match to TRBD1 (5 bases). This CDR3 region has 16 residues. The germline V gene has CDR1 MNHEY and CDR2 SVGEGT. V was trimmed by 6 bases and J by 3 bases, leaving 18 bases between them. The CDR3: CASSEFPRDVNQPQHF. The CDR3 DNA is TGTGCCAGCAGCGAATTCCCGCGGGACGTCAATCAGCCCCAGCATTTT.

The rearrangement links TRBV5-5 to TRBJ1-5, with D uncertain. The V gene's germline CDR1 is SGHKS and CDR2 YYEKEE (reference sequence). V shed 4 bases and J shed 2 bases, with 13 bases lying between them. The CDR3 has 15 residues. The CDR3 nucleotides read TGTGCCAGCAGCGGGAGGGTGGAGGGCAATCAGCCCCAGCATTTT. Encoded protein: CASSGRVEGNQPQHF.

The chain employs TRBV6-2 or TRBV6-3 and TRBJ1-5; D might be TRBD1 (5 bases). From germline, CDR1 is MNHEY and CDR2 SVGEGT. The CDR3 sequence is 18 residues long. V was clipped by 6 bases and J by 11 bases, with 32 bases between them. CDR3 in amino acids: CASSPGWRGNRTGSAQHF. The CDR3 region has the DNA TGTGCCAGCAGCCCAGGGTGGAGGGGTAACCGAACGGGATCGGCCCAGCATTTT.

V is TRBV6-2 or TRBV6-3 and J is TRBJ2-3, with 11 bases fitting TRBD2. Trimming at V came to 0 bases and at J to 6 bases, leaving 8 bases not matched to a gene. CDR1 is MNHEY and CDR2 is SVGEGT in the germline V gene. This CDR3 has 17 amino acids. The CDR3 loop reads CASSYSTSGDLEDTQYF. CDR3 bases: TGTGCCAGCAGTTACTCGACTAGCGGGGATTTGGAGGATACGCAGTATTTT.

The V and J genes are TRBV7-3 and TRBJ2-3; possibly TRBD2 for D (5 bases). This CDR3 is 15 amino acids long. V lost 5 bases, J lost 2 bases, and 14 bases lay in between. From germline, CDR1 is SGHTA and CDR2 FQGTGA. Written as DNA, the CDR3 is TGTGCCAGCAGCCGAGCTCCTAGCTACACAGATACGCAGTATTTT. It is translated as CASSRAPSYTDTQYF.

This clone appeared a single time. The rearrangement joins TRBV29-1 to TRBJ2-7; TRBD1 aligns across 9 bases. The CDR3 totals 13 residues. The V gene's germline CDR1 is SQVTM and CDR2 ANQGSEA. J gave up 0 bases and V 7 bases, and 4 bases lay outside the gene matches. The DNA for the CDR3 is TGCAGCGCCCGGGACAGGGTCTCCTACGAGCAGTACTTC. It is translated as CSARDRVSYEQYF.

The chain couples TRBV25-1 to TRBJ2-5; a possible D gene is TRBD2 (7 bases). The germline gives CDR1 MGHDK, CDR2 SYGVNS. V lost 1 base and J lost 2, with 14 bases in between. There are 16 residues in the CDR3. The CDR3 DNA is TGTGCCAGCAGTGAATGGGGGGGGCGGGGTCAAGAGACCCAGTACTTC. Protein sequence: CASSEWGGRGQETQYF. Combining the CDR3 with reference TRBV25-1 and TRBJ2-5 gives the whole variable domain EADIYQTPRYLVIGTGKKITLECSQTMGHDKMYWYQQDPGMELHLIHYSYGVNSTEKGDLSSESTVSRIRTEHFPLTLESARPSHTSQYLCASSEWGGRGQETQYFGPGTRLLVL.